Sequencing of this T cell receptor beta chain was carried out in a study of CD8 T cells in Susac syndrome. V dropped 6 bases and J dropped 10 bases, with 9 bases sitting between them. The CDR3 is 10 amino acids. Reverse transcription of roughly 0.45 to 1 ug RNA used random hexamers. Amplification of TCR beta CDR3 across 54 Vbeta and 13 Jbeta was performed with immunoSEQ multiplex PCR. TCRdb re-derived calls from the immunoSEQ multiplex PCR reads in MiXCR, one entry per CDR3 protein. The data hold about 80,000 distinct CDR3 sequences, with about 94% observed a single time. Sequenced: CD8+ T cells from PBMCs. The chain joins TRBV12-3 or TRBV12-4 to TRBJ1-1; D is undetermined. The clonotype was recovered from a human donor in good health. The CDR3: CASSSHGAFF. As DNA, the CDR3 is TGTGCCAGCAGCAGTCACGGAGCTTTCTTT.